The 27 T cell receptor beta chains given below trace back to one sample, sequenced in a study of blood T cell repertoires in COVID-19. Repertoires were generated with immunoSEQ multiplex PCR, while TCRdb's copy carries only in-frame clones and drops some. The sample has 150,000 to 200,000 clones, around 78% seen once. Specimen: peripheral blood. Receptors were obtained from a woman older than 75 with active or convalescent COVID-19.

This clone was seen a handful of times. The rearrangement links TRBV4-3 to TRBJ2-7; TRBD2 might be the D (6 bases). Trimming pared 2 bases from V and 2 bases from J, leaving 16 bases between. The CDR3 is made up of 16 amino acids. Germline loops: CDR1 LGHNA, CDR2 YSLEER. In DNA form, the CDR3 reads TGCGCCAGCAGCCAAAGGCGAGGGACTTCAACCTACGAGCAGTACTTC. Protein sequence: CASSQRRGTSTYEQYF.

Comments on this clone: This sample includes further DNA sequences coding for the same CDR3. J is TRBJ1-5 and V is TRBV10-2; 9 positions match TRBD1. Germline assignment: CDR1 WSHSY and CDR2 SAAADI. The CDR3 consists of 14 residues. Trimming took 3 bases from V and 4 from J; bases not matched to a gene: 1. The CDR3 here is CASSDDRGNQPQHF. DNA for the CDR3: TGCGCCAGCAGTGATGACAGGGGGAATCAGCCCCAGCATTTT.

The chain joins TRBV11-2 to TRBJ1-2, with D possibly TRBD1 on 5 matching bases. The CDR3 sequence is 17 residues long. Germline V CDR1 and CDR2: SGHAT, FQNNGV. V dropped 5 bases and J dropped 6 bases, with 25 bases sitting between them. Here the CDR3 DNA reads TGTGCCAGCAGCCTTAGGGGTCTGGGTTGGCCAGAAGATGGCTACACCTTC. Its protein is CASSLRGLGWPEDGYTF.

This chain links TRBV12-3 or TRBV12-4 with TRBJ1-2, with D maybe TRBD1 (5 bases). Trimming took 5 bases from V and 3 from J, leaving 10 bases between them. The CDR3 is 13 residues long. CDR3: CASSPGGYYGYTF. In DNA form, the CDR3 reads TGTGCCAGCAGTCCGGGGGGGTACTATGGCTACACCTTC.

The V call is TRBV7-2, the J call TRBJ2-3, with TRBD1 matching over 9 bases. This CDR3 contains 15 residues. Germline V CDR1 and CDR2: SGHTA, FQGNSA. V dropped 5 bases and J dropped 3; count of bases not matched to a gene: 6. The CDR3 region is CASSRDRVVTDTQYF. The CDR3 DNA is TGTGCCAGCAGCCGGGACAGGGTGGTAACAGATACGCAGTATTTT. The variable domain in full, completed from reference TRBV7-2 and TRBJ2-3, reads GAGVSQSPSNKVTEKGKDVELRCDPISGHTALYWYRQSLGQGLEFLIYFQGNSAPDKSGLPSDRFSAERTGGSVSTLTIQRTQQEDSAVYLCASSRDRVVTDTQYFGPGTRLTVL.

The chain employs TRBV9 and TRBJ1-1; a weak D match, TRBD1 (6 bases). The V and J ends lost 1 base and 1 base respectively, with 8 bases between them. Germline V gives CDR1 SGDLS, CDR2 YYNGEE. CDR3 length: 14 amino acids. The CDR3 here is CASSVLQGNTEAFF. Here the CDR3 DNA reads TGTGCCAGCAGCGTACTACAGGGGAACACTGAAGCTTTCTTT.

This rearrangement joins TRBV6-5 to TRBJ1-2, with D hard to call. Trimming stripped 0 bases from V and 5 bases from J, with 13 bases between. CDR1 MNHEY and CDR2 SVGAGI come from the germline V gene. This CDR3 is built from 15 residues. CDR3 in DNA: TGTGCCAGCAGTTACTCCGGACGAGGGAGGTATGGCTACACCTTC. Translated, it gives CASSYSGRGRYGYTF.

The chain links TRBV28 to TRBJ1-2, with D possibly matching TRBD1 (5 bases). The germline CDR1 and CDR2 sequences are MDHEN and SYDVKM. Trimming removed 6 bases at V and 7 bases at J, with 18 bases between. The CDR3 runs 14 residues. For the CDR3, the DNA is TGTGCCAGCAGCCCGACGCGGGGGGATAGTGGCTACACCTTC. The encoded protein is CASSPTRGDSGYTF.

This clone came up a few times. The rearrangement links TRBV5-6 to TRBJ2-7, with 7 nucleotides matching TRBD2. The germline V gene has CDR1 SGHDT and CDR2 YYEEEE. The junction had 8 bases not matched to a gene; V was cut back by 3 bases and J by 5 bases. This CDR3 spans 14 amino acids. CDR3 amino acids: CASSSTPGGNEQYF. The CDR3 region has the DNA TGTGCCAGCAGCTCAACCCCCGGGGGGAACGAGCAGTACTTC.

A word on this clone: This CDR3 is also generated by other DNA sequences in the sample. The chain has TRBV5-4 and TRBJ1-1, with D hard to call. The CDR3 extends over 13 amino acids. With 0 bases removed from V and 2 bases from J, the gap between germline ends came to 5 bases. CDR1 is SGHNT, CDR2 YYREEE, per germline (reference sequence). The CDR3 region is CASSLDINTEAFF. The CDR3 DNA reads TGTGCCAGCAGCTTGGACATTAACACTGAAGCTTTCTTT.

J is TRBJ1-1 and V is TRBV15, with D possibly matching TRBD1 (5 bases). Per the germline V gene, CDR1 is LNHNV and CDR2 is YYDKDF (reference sequence). The CDR3 runs to 16 residues. V was clipped by 0 bases and J by 5 bases, with 16 bases between them. CDR3 protein: CATSRDKAGRGTEAFF. The CDR3 DNA reads TGTGCCACCAGCAGAGATAAGGCAGGGCGGGGAACTGAAGCTTTCTTT.

J is TRBJ1-1 and V is TRBV28, with D possibly being TRBD1 (6 bases). Germline lookup yields CDR1 MDHEN and CDR2 SYDVKM. This CDR3 has 15 residues. Trimming left V 5 bases short and J 4 bases short, with 17 bases between. The CDR3 region is CASSPPYGRGTEAFF. CDR3 sequence (DNA): TGTGCCAGCAGTCCCCCCTATGGCAGGGGCACTGAAGCTTTCTTT.

V is TRBV3-1 (or the pseudogene TRBV3-2) and J is TRBJ2-2, with D uncertain. Trimming removed 4 bases from V and 6 bases from J, with 12 bases in between. The CDR3 has 14 residues. CDR1 and CDR2 (germline): LGHDT, YNNKEL (reference sequence). DNA for the CDR3: TGTGCCAGCAGCCTGAACACCCCAGCCGGGGAGCTGTTTTTT. It encodes CASSLNTPAGELFF.

CDR3 protein: CASSVAGGATMNTEAFF. The CDR3 DNA follows: TGTGCCAGCAGCGTAGCTGGGGGGGCCACAATGAACACTGAAGCTTTCTTT. The chain joins TRBV9 to TRBJ1-1, with D possibly being TRBD1 (6 bases). The CDR3 is 17 residues long. CDR1 is SGDLS, CDR2 YYNGEE, per germline. The germline V and J ends were trimmed by 0 bases and 0 bases, with 15 bases remaining between them.

The J gene is TRBJ1-2, the V gene TRBV5-4; TRBD1 matches at 9 bases. Looked up from germline, CDR1 is SGHNT and CDR2 is YYREEE (reference sequence). Losses at the gene ends were 0 bases for V and 8 bases for J; bases not matched to a gene: 5. The CDR3 has 14 residues. The CDR3 region has the DNA TGTGCCAGCAGCTTGGCCACAGGGGGCAGGGGCTACACCTTC. This gives the protein CASSLATGGRGYTF.

The chain uses TRBV2 and TRBJ2-1; D ambiguous. From germline, CDR1 is SNHLY and CDR2 FYNNEI. This CDR3 comprises 11 residues. The CDR3 DNA is TGTGCAGCAAGAACCTACAATGAGCAGTTCTTC. Translated: CAARTYNEQFF.

The gene calls are TRBV28 and TRBJ2-4; D might be TRBD1 (6 bases). Germline CDR1 reads MDHEN; CDR2 reads SYDVKM. This CDR3 is built from 13 residues. V lost 4 bases and J 6 bases, leaving 10 bases between the germline ends. The CDR3 region is CASSSGAVNIQYF. The CDR3 region has the DNA TGTGCCAGCAGTTCAGGGGCTGTAAACATTCAGTACTTC.

V is TRBV6-5 and J is TRBJ2-5; no clear D gene. The CDR3 totals 15 residues. Germline V lookup: CDR1 MNHEY, CDR2 SVGAGI. V dropped 0 bases and J dropped 2 bases, with 10 bases sitting between them. CDR3 region: CASSYSLGSQETQYF. The CDR3, as DNA: TGTGCCAGCAGTTACTCATTGGGCAGTCAAGAGACCCAGTACTTC.

The chain recombines TRBV3-1 (or the pseudogene TRBV3-2) with TRBJ1-2, with a tentative D call TRBD1 (5 bases). The V gene's germline CDR1 is LGHDT and CDR2 YNNKEL (reference sequence). Between the trimmed V and J ends, which lost 6 bases and 4 bases, there was a span of 21 bases. The CDR3 is made up of 16 amino acids. CDR3 loop: CASSWMGGLTSYGYTF. CDR3 DNA: TGTGCCAGCAGTTGGATGGGGGGACTAACAAGCTATGGCTACACCTTC.

The rearrangement uses TRBV5-1 and TRBJ1-5; 7 positions agree with TRBD1. The CDR3 is made up of 15 amino acids. Germline lookup yields CDR1 SGHRS and CDR2 YFSETQ. The junction had 1 base not matched to a gene; V was cut back by 1 base and J by 0 bases. In DNA form, the CDR3 reads TGCGCCAGCAGCTTGCAGGGGGTTAGCAATCAGCCCCAGCATTTT. Amino acid sequence: CASSLQGVSNQPQHF.

The chain couples TRBV5-4 to TRBJ2-5, with TRBD2 matching over 9 bases. The CDR3 has 16 amino acids. From germline, CDR1 is SGHNT and CDR2 YYREEE (reference sequence). With 0 bases clipped from V and 4 bases from J, the junction kept 7 bases outside the gene matches. The CDR3 bases are TGTGCCAGCAGCTTGGTTGCGGGGGGGAAACTAGAGACCCAGTACTTC. Translating gives CASSLVAGGKLETQYF.

The rearrangement joins TRBV28 to TRBJ1-5, with 8 bases fitting TRBD1. CDR3 length: 15 residues. Germline V lookup: CDR1 MDHEN, CDR2 SYDVKM. Unmatched junction bases numbered 4, after V lost 3 bases and J lost 3 bases. The CDR3 DNA reads TGTGCCAGCAGTTTTGGGGACAGGTTCAATCAGCCCCAGCATTTT. Translating gives CASSFGDRFNQPQHF.

This clone came up once. The J gene is TRBJ2-1, the V gene TRBV11-2; D is unclear. Germline V gene sequence: CDR1 SGHAT, CDR2 FQNNGV. This CDR3 contains 13 residues. V was pared by 1 base and J by 3 bases, with 4 bases between. CDR3 sequence (DNA): TGTGCCAGCAGCTTAGCCGGCTACAATGAGCAGTTCTTC. This encodes CASSLAGYNEQFF.

This clone was found once. The chain carries TRBV5-1 and TRBJ1-1; D gene uncertain. This CDR3 has 15 amino acids. Germline CDR1 SGHRS, CDR2 YFSETQ. V dropped 6 bases and J dropped 1 base, with 16 bases sitting between them. In nucleotides, the CDR3 is TGCGCCAGCACCGCGACGGGTAATCCGAACACTGAAGCTTTCTTT. It encodes CASTATGNPNTEAFF. Using reference TRBV5-1 and TRBJ1-1 for the parts outside the CDR3, the full variable domain is KAGVTQTPRYLIKTRGQQVTLSCSPISGHRSVSWYQQTPGQGLQFLFEYFSETQRNKGNFPGRFSGRQFSNSRSEMNVSTLELGDSALYLCASTATGNPNTEAFFGQGTRLTVV.

This clone came up once. The chain uses TRBV5-1 and TRBJ2-2; D is perhaps TRBD1 (6 bases). CDR3 length: 16 residues. Germline V gives CDR1 SGHRS, CDR2 YFSETQ. The germline V and J ends were trimmed by 1 base and 5 bases, with 15 bases remaining between them. The CDR3 region is CASSLQGIGVTGELFF. CDR3 DNA: TGCGCCAGCAGCTTGCAGGGGATTGGTGTGACCGGGGAGCTGTTTTTT.

The rearrangement joins TRBV2 to TRBJ2-2, with TRBD2 identical over 10 bases. This CDR3 has 18 residues. V was clipped by 1 base and J by 1 base; unmatched bases: 6. In germline, CDR1 is SNHLY, CDR2 FYNNEI. The CDR3 bases are TGTGCCAGCAGTGAAGGTCTAGCGGGGGCGTTGAACACCGGGGAGCTGTTTTTT. Encoded protein: CASSEGLAGALNTGELFF.

This clone has only one observation. The V call is TRBV27, the J call TRBJ1-6; a weak D match, TRBD1 (6 bases). The CDR3 covers 16 residues. V gave up 2 bases and J gave up 0 bases, with 8 bases separating them. Germline CDR1 reads MNHEY; CDR2 reads SMNVEV (reference sequence). This chain's CDR3 is CASSLRGSSYNSPLHF. CDR3 sequence (DNA): TGTGCCAGCAGTTTAAGGGGGAGCTCCTATAATTCACCCCTCCACTTT.